This section outlines one T cell receptor beta chain sequence together with its context. The target antigen is unknown. A read error may produce the germline difference seen at one junction end. Germline V gene lookup returns CDR1 MGHRA and CDR2 YSYEKL. This CDR3 comprises 16 residues. This sample is drawn from a study of cytomegalovirus exposure and HLA in healthy donors. PCR employed 60 Vbeta and 13 Jbeta primers. Using immunoSEQ multiplex PCR, the repertoire was profiled, and TCRdb retains in-frame clones only, with some absent. The sample yields about 150,000 clones, 78% seen once. General study results and limits: According to the study, roughly 160 TCR beta chains were cytomegalovirus-associated. In a later analysis, specific HLA alleles were associated with 15,000 or so TCR beta sequences at a 0.05 false discovery rate.

This TCR derives from a woman aged 45-65 years in good health and CMV-seropositive. The source material was PBMCs. This chain uses TRBV4-1 with TRBJ1-2, with a tentative D call TRBD1 (5 bases). The CDR3 sequence: CASSHEAGGANHGYTF. In DNA form, the CDR3 reads TGCGCCAGCAGCCACGAGGCGGGGGGTGCTAACCATGGCTACACCTTC.